This entry is about one TCR beta chain. Original processing methods: How many nucleated cells were present was estimated from reference gene primer amplification. Profiling relied on immunoSEQ multiplex PCR, and the TCRdb table lists in-frame clones only, not all of them. The V and J calls and clone size come from that table; D and trimming were worked out from the DNA. The sample lists some 45,000 clones, around 85% occurring once. The record originates from a study of blood T cell repertoires in COVID-19. CDR1 is SNHLY and CDR2 is FYNNEI in the germline V gene. This CDR3 region has 14 residues. V shed 4 bases and J 2 bases; nucleotides not matched to a gene: 3.

This sequence originates from a human donor in a cohort sampled during active COVID-19. The chain couples TRBV2 to TRBJ1-1; 8 nucleotides line up with TRBD1. The sequenced sample consisted of peripheral blood. The CDR3, as DNA: TGTGCCAGCAGTGGGACAGGGTTAAACACTGAAGCTTTCTTT. It encodes CASSGTGLNTEAFF.